This T cell receptor (beta chain) was recovered during a study of CD8+ T cells in alopecia areata. Study overall: Patients remained on tofacitinib for 6 to 18 months and then went 6 months without it.

RNA extraction and reverse transcription yielded cDNA as sequencing template. Profiled with immunoSEQ multiplex PCR; TCRdb holds only in-frame clones, not every one. The sample has around 190,000 clones; just under 65% are singletons. CDR3 length equals 14 residues. Germline V gene sequence: CDR1 GTSNPN, CDR2 SVGIG (reference sequence). V was clipped by 3 bases and J by 4 bases, with 13 bases between them. Treatment specified: oral pan-JAK inhibitor, 5-10 mg twice daily. Punch biopsies of lesional scalp, plus peripheral blood, were taken from alopecia areata patients. Sequencing was performed on CD4+ T cells sorted from blood, taken at roughly week 49, from a patient treated with tofacitinib. The clonotype originates from a human donor with alopecia areata. The J gene is TRBJ1-3, the V gene TRBV30; no firm D call. The CDR3 sequence is CAWSPTVSGNTIYF. The CDR3, as DNA: TGTGCCTGGAGCCCAACAGTGTCCGGAAACACCATATATTTT.